The 15 T cell receptor beta chains reported below all come from one sample, sequenced in a study of cytomegalovirus exposure and HLA in healthy donors. Measured with immunoSEQ multiplex PCR; TCRdb has only the in-frame clones, and not every one. The sample contains about 40,000 clones, over 85% of which appear only once. The sequencing sample was made of PBMCs. The source of these receptors is a woman aged 18 to 35 in good health and CMV-seronegative.

This clone has only a few counts. The chain uses TRBV2 and TRBJ1-6, with no clear D. V was clipped by 4 bases and J by 6 bases, with 13 bases between them. CDR3 length: 15 amino acids. Germline CDR1 SNHLY, CDR2 FYNNEI. The CDR3 nucleotides are TGTGCCAGCAGTGTTAGTAGAGGGAGTAATTCACCCCTCCACTTT. It yields the protein CASSVSRGSNSPLHF.

The chain recombines TRBV5-1 with TRBJ2-6, with TRBD1 identical over 8 bases. This CDR3 spans 16 amino acids. V gave up 1 base and J gave up 2 bases; unmatched junction bases: 2. CDR1 SGHRS and CDR2 YFSETQ come from the germline V gene. The CDR3 protein is CASSLTGGAGANVLTF. CDR3 in DNA: TGCGCCAGCAGCTTGACAGGGGGTGCTGGGGCCAACGTCCTGACTTTC.

The chain carries TRBV2 and TRBJ1-5; TRBD1 matches at 7 bases. The CDR3 runs to 15 residues. V dropped 4 bases and J dropped 3; count of bases not matched to a gene: 6. CDR1 SNHLY and CDR2 FYNNEI come from the germline V gene. CDR3 sequence (DNA): TGTGCCAGCAGTGGAAGGGGGACAGACAATCAGCCCCAGCATTTT. The encoded protein is CASSGRGTDNQPQHF.

The V call is TRBV19, the J call TRBJ1-2; D gene ambiguous. Germline CDR1 reads LNHDA; CDR2 reads SQIVND (reference sequence). The CDR3 is 12 residues long. V was trimmed by 4 bases and J by 2 bases, leaving 5 bases between them. CDR3 sequence: CASSKQNYGYTF. CDR3 nucleotides: TGTGCCAGTAGTAAACAGAACTATGGCTACACCTTC. Full variable domain (missing parts from reference TRBV19 and TRBJ1-2): DGGITQSPKYLFRKEGQNVTLSCEQNLNHDAMYWYRQDPGQGLRLIYYSQIVNDFQKGDIAEGYSVSREKKESFPLTVTSAQKNPTAFYLCASSKQNYGYTFGSGTRLTVV.

The rearrangement uses TRBV27 and TRBJ1-1, with a possible D match to TRBD1 (6 bases). The CDR3 is 15 residues long. Germline V gene data show CDR1 as MNHEY and CDR2 as SMNVEV (reference sequence). Deletions cut 5 bases from V and 4 bases from J, with 17 bases between. The CDR3 reads CASSHTGGPGTEAFF. The CDR3 DNA reads TGTGCCAGCAGTCACACCGGGGGGCCGGGCACTGAAGCTTTCTTT.

This clone was recorded a few times. The V gene is TRBV6-1, the J gene TRBJ2-3; 9 bases fit TRBD2. J was trimmed by 4 bases and V by 0 bases; bases with no gene match: 2. The CDR3 is made up of 15 amino acids. Germline CDR1 and CDR2: MNHNS and SASEGT. CDR3 amino acids: CASSEAAGGPDTQYF. CDR3 bases: TGTGCCAGCAGTGAAGCTGCGGGAGGGCCAGATACGCAGTATTTT.

The rearrangement uses TRBV9 and TRBJ2-3; possibly TRBD1 or TRBD2 for D (5 bases each). The V end lost 7 bases, the J end lost 2 bases, and 14 bases lay between the germline ends. This CDR3 is built from 14 residues. Germline V gene data show CDR1 as SGDLS and CDR2 as YYNGEE. The CDR3 DNA sequence: TGTGCCAGCCGCGGGCAGGGTGACACAGATACGCAGTATTTT. Amino acid sequence: CASRGQGDTDTQYF.

J is TRBJ2-4 and V is TRBV2; TRBD2 aligns across 11 bases. The CDR3 is made up of 16 amino acids. From germline, CDR1 is SNHLY and CDR2 FYNNEI. V shed 6 bases and J 1 base; nucleotides not matched to a gene: 5. The CDR3 bases are TGTGCCAGCAGCGCCGGGACTAGCGGTGCCAAAAACATTCAGTACTTC. Amino acids: CASSAGTSGAKNIQYF.

In its sample, this clone was seen once. This chain connects TRBV5-4 to TRBJ2-1; D unresolved. Trimming shortened V by 0 bases and J by 9 bases, and 13 bases separated the two germline ends. In germline, CDR1 is SGHNT, CDR2 YYREEE (reference sequence). CDR3 length: 14 amino acids. CDR3 region: CASSLAELGFEQFF. DNA for the CDR3: TGTGCCAGCAGCTTGGCCGAGTTGGGCTTTGAGCAGTTCTTC.

V usage is TRBV6-4 and J usage is TRBJ2-2, with TRBD2 identical over 8 bases. CDR3 size: 14 residues. The germline CDR1 and CDR2 sequences are MRHNA and SNTAGT. Trimming removed 2 bases from V and 4 bases from J; junction bases left unmatched: 0. CDR3 sequence (DNA): TGTGCCAGCAGTGACGGGACTAGCACCGGGGAGCTGTTTTTT. This translates into CASSDGTSTGELFF.

The genes are TRBV7-2 and TRBJ2-3; 7 nucleotides align to TRBD2. V gave up 0 bases and J gave up 4 bases; unmatched junction bases: 10. There are 17 residues in the CDR3. Germline CDR1 SGHTA, CDR2 FQGNSA. CDR3 sequence: CASSLAPGSGKADTQYF. DNA for the CDR3: TGTGCCAGCAGCTTAGCACCGGGAAGCGGGAAAGCAGATACGCAGTATTTT.

V and J are TRBV7-9 and TRBJ2-7, with D maybe TRBD1 (6 bases). Germline CDR1 reads SEHNR; CDR2 reads FQNEAQ (reference sequence). CDR3 length: 12 residues. Trimming took 5 bases from V and 6 from J, leaving 11 bases between them. CDR3 in DNA: TGTGCCAGCAGCCACACAGGGACCGAGCAGTACTTC. Amino acids: CASSHTGTEQYF.

The chain is built from TRBV5-6 and TRBJ1-1; maybe TRBD1 (5 bases). CDR1 is SGHDT and CDR2 is YYEEEE in the germline V gene. The CDR3 totals 13 residues. Trimming took 3 bases from V and 1 from J, leaving 7 bases between them. CDR3 loop: CASSYGQNTEAFF. The CDR3 region has the DNA TGTGCCAGCAGCTACGGACAGAACACTGAAGCTTTCTTT.

The V gene is TRBV9, the J gene TRBJ2-3; the match to TRBD2 covers 8 bases. Looked up from germline, CDR1 is SGDLS and CDR2 is YYNGEE. CDR3 size: 15 residues. Trimming cost V 0 bases and J 0 bases; bases outside gene matches: 0. In nucleotides, the CDR3 is TGTGCCAGCAGCGTAGGACTAGCGAGCACAGATACGCAGTATTTT. Translating it yields CASSVGLASTDTQYF.

The chain couples TRBV9 to TRBJ2-5; tentative D call: TRBD2 (6 bases). V was cut by 3 bases and J by 7 bases, with 16 bases left in between. Germline loops: CDR1 SGDLS, CDR2 YYNGEE. The CDR3 length is 14 residues. The CDR3 region is CASSGPGTPRTQYF. The CDR3 bases are TGTGCCAGCAGCGGGCCGGGGACTCCGAGGACCCAGTACTTC.